The 5 T cell receptor beta chains given below trace back to one sample, sequenced in a study of blood T cell repertoires in COVID-19. Clones were sequenced by immunoSEQ multiplex PCR, and TCRdb holds only the in-frame ones, with some missing. The profile shows 200,000 to 300,000 clones, roughly 83% of them singletons. Sequenced: PBMCs or T cells enriched from blood (not recorded which). Every receptor here comes from a woman between 45 and 65 years old who had recovered from COVID-19.

DNA of the CDR3: TGTGCCAGTAGTGGGGGACTAGCCCTTTACAATGAGCAGTTCTTC. Its protein product is CASSGGLALYNEQFF. V gene TRBV19 combines with J gene TRBJ2-1, with 9 bases that match TRBD2. This CDR3 contains 15 residues. With V trimmed by 5 bases and J by 4 bases, 6 bases remained unmatched. The V gene's germline CDR1 is LNHDA and CDR2 SQIVND (reference sequence).

The V gene is TRBV7-3, the J gene TRBJ2-5; perhaps TRBD2 as D (5 bases). Germline V gives CDR1 SGHTA, CDR2 FQGTGA. Trimming shortened V by 5 bases and J by 5 bases, and 12 bases separated the two germline ends. The CDR3 runs 13 residues. The CDR3 is CASSIGVGETQYF. The CDR3 DNA sequence: TGTGCCAGCAGCATCGGGGTCGGGGAGACCCAGTACTTC. Together with reference TRBV7-3 and TRBJ2-5, the CDR3 gives the full variable domain: GAGVSQTPSNKVTEKGKYVELRCDPISGHTALYWYRQSLGQGPEFLIYFQGTGAADDSGLPNDRFFAVRPEGSVSTLKIQRTERGDSAVYLCASSIGVGETQYFGPGTRLLVL.

This clone was detected many times. The chain couples TRBV29-1 to TRBJ1-1, with 7 bases lining up with TRBD1. V lost 3 bases to trimming and J lost 5 bases; unmatched junction nucleotides: 3. The CDR3 is 12 amino acids. Looked up from germline, CDR1 is SQVTM and CDR2 is ANQGSEA. The DNA for the CDR3 is TGCAGCGTTGAGACAGGGTGGACTGAAGCTTTCTTT. Its protein is CSVETGWTEAFF.

This clone was recorded only once. The V and J genes are TRBV6-1 and TRBJ2-3; 8 bases are shared with TRBD1. The length of the CDR3 is 11 residues. V trimming: 2 bases; J trimming: 13 bases; junction bases outside the gene matches: 2. CDR1 is MNHNS and CDR2 is SASEGT in the germline V gene. The CDR3 coding sequence is TGTGCCAGCAGTGAATCGGGACAGGAGTATTTT. It is translated as CASSESGQEYF.

This chain links TRBV5-1 with TRBJ2-5; 9 nucleotides line up with TRBD2. The germline CDR1 and CDR2 sequences are SGHRS and YFSETQ. Unmatched junction bases numbered 9, after V lost 4 bases and J lost 8 bases. The CDR3 loop spans 14 amino acids. The CDR3 spells CASSREAGGYTQYF. CDR3 nucleotides: TGCGCCAGCAGCAGGGAAGCGGGGGGTTACACCCAGTACTTC.